The rows below give T cell receptor beta chains drawn from one sample of a study of blood T cell repertoires in COVID-19. Sequencing used immunoSEQ multiplex PCR; TCRdb keeps in-frame clones, though not all of them. Of 150,000 to 200,000 clones listed, under 90% are singletons. Sequencing was done on a sample of peripheral blood. Source of these receptors: a man in his 60s with acute or convalescent COVID-19. Each CDR3 is given with its conserved first and last residue. A D gene is named only where the DNA matches it firmly.

D gene: TRBD1
V gene: TRBV4-3
CDR3 protein: CASSQEWDRGVGSYNEQFF

D gene: .
V gene: TRBV5-5
CDR3 protein: CASTATGTNEKLFF

D gene: .
V gene: TRBV21-1
CDR3 protein: CASSGQGIGTGELFF

D gene: .
V gene: TRBV9
CDR3 protein: CASSDRDTGRNEQFF

D gene: TRBD2
V gene: TRBV9
CDR3 protein: CASSVGPAGEEETQYF

D gene: .
V gene: TRBV19
CDR3 protein: CASSYRDSNQPQHF

D gene: TRBD1
V gene: TRBV10-3
CDR3 protein: CAIIGDRETDTQYF

D gene: TRBD1
V gene: TRBV5-5
CDR3 protein: CASSLTPGQRYGYTF

D gene: .
V gene: TRBV29-1
CDR3 protein: CSVDGGTNEKLFF

D gene: .
V gene: TRBV19
CDR3 protein: CASSIPWAGAKNIQYF

D gene: .
V gene: TRBV4-3
CDR3 protein: CASSQDLRVNYGYTF

D gene: .
V gene: TRBV4-2
CDR3 protein: CASSQGGGAGNYGYTF

D gene: TRBD1
V gene: TRBV18
CDR3 protein: CASSSRQGDGEAFF

D gene: .
V gene: TRBV6-6
CDR3 protein: CASRDPDISEAFF

D gene: .
V gene: TRBV10-3
CDR3 protein: CAIRGGTINSPLHF

D gene: .
V gene: TRBV11-2
CDR3 protein: CASSLGASGGRIVQYF

D gene: TRBD1
V gene: TRBV19
CDR3 protein: CASSIEGDRRGLRSYEQYF